This T cell receptor (beta chain) was recorded in a study of PD-1 blockade in classical Hodgkin lymphoma. Study conclusions and caveats: Exclusion applied to patients who initiated nivolumab less than 1 year following ASCT. TCR diversity in CD4+, not CD8+, cells rose significantly by C4D1. Newly diagnosed and completely responding patients shared comparable baseline diversity. There remain no defined causes for the repertoire differences, which possibly reflect disease activity or prior therapy.

CDR1 is KGHSH, CDR2 LQKENI, per germline. The CDR3 loop spans 14 amino acids. V lost 6 bases and J lost 0; bases outside the gene matches: 2. With regard to this clone: The target antigen is unknown.

Sample time point: cycle 4 day 1 (C4D1), after five to seven weeks of nivolumab. Every one of the patients relapsed after autologous stem cell transplantation (brentuximab vedotin exposure was variable). Method: immunoSEQ multiplex PCR; TCRdb's copy keeps in-frame clones and lacks some. This table holds approximately 19,000 clones, around 76% found once. The sequence was obtained from a human donor with classical Hodgkin lymphoma. Sequencing was performed on peripheral blood mononuclear cells (PBMCs), taken before the fourth cycle of nivolumab. This chain links TRBV18 with TRBJ1-5, with TRBD1 matching over 7 bases. CDR3 in amino acids: CASSGQHSNQPQHF. The CDR3 DNA reads TGTGCCAGCTCGGGACAGCATAGCAATCAGCCCCAGCATTTT. Together with reference TRBV18 and TRBJ1-5, the CDR3 gives the full variable domain: NAGVMQNPRHLVRRRGQEARLRCSPMKGHSHVYWYRQLPEEGLKFMVYLQKENIIDESGMPKERFSAEFPKEGPSILRIQQVVRGDSAAYFCASSGQHSNQPQHFGDGTRLSIL.